The entry below describes one T cell receptor beta chain. Using its own MiXCR run on the 5' RACE reads, TCRdb lists one record per CDR3 protein. The sample includes 66,000 or so distinct CDR3 sequences, around 14% of them seen just once. V trimming: 6 bases; J trimming: 5 bases; junction bases outside the gene matches: 4. Germline V gene lookup returns CDR1 MNHEY and CDR2 SVGAGI. The CDR3 runs to 15 residues. This sample was taken from a study of early T cells in non-severe SARS-CoV-2 infection. What was sequenced was whole blood. This clonotype was sampled from an adult who was a healthcare worker with PCR-confirmed SARS-CoV-2 infection or an uninfected control (not recorded which). The rearrangement uses TRBV6-5 and TRBJ2-1; 13 nucleotides agree with TRBD2. CDR3: CASRTGLAGNNEQFF. The CDR3 DNA is TGTGCCAGCAGGACGGGACTAGCGGGGAACAATGAGCAGTTCTTC.